This T cell receptor beta chain was recorded in a study of blood T cell repertoires in COVID-19. The assay was immunoSEQ multiplex PCR, and TCRdb's table has in-frame clones only and misses some. There are some 150,000 clones in the sample; roughly three quarters occur only once, and 5.5% to 7% lies in the top ten. Participants were aged roughly 18 to 89 years from approximately 23 US areas. Cohort assignment relied on participant-reported clinical history. Recovered participants had two consecutive negative NP/OP PCR tests, healthcare professional clearance, or symptom resolution. The ends were cut back, 8 bases at V and 3 bases at J, with 11 bases in the middle. There are 13 residues in the CDR3. From germline, CDR1 is MRHNA and CDR2 SNTAGT.

The chain uses TRBV6-4 and TRBJ1-5, with D maybe TRBD1 (6 bases). The sample was PBMCs or T cells enriched from blood (not recorded which). The TCR originated in a woman aged 50 to 60 who had recovered from COVID-19. The CDR3 DNA follows: TGTGCCAGCGCCCAGGGACACAATCAGCCCCAGCATTTT. This encodes CASAQGHNQPQHF.